Listed here are 23 T cell receptor beta chains from one sample, sequenced in a study of T cell responses to AZD1222 COVID-19 vaccine. The assay was immunoSEQ multiplex PCR, and TCRdb's table has in-frame clones only and misses some. The sample shows fewer than 100,000 clones, about 83% of them seen only once. The sequences come from peripheral blood, collected 28 days after the second AZD1222 dose. Receptors originate from an adult who received the AZD1222 COVID-19 vaccine.

CDR3 coding DNA: TGCGCCACTGCTTCTAATCCTGGGGCCAACGTCCTGACTTTC. It yields the protein CATASNPGANVLTF. The chain carries TRBV5-1 and TRBJ2-6; no definite D call. The CDR3 length is 14 residues. The germline V and J ends were trimmed by 9 bases and 2 bases, with 12 bases remaining between them. Per germline, CDR1 SGHRS and CDR2 YFSETQ. Filled out from reference TRBV5-1 and TRBJ2-6, the complete variable domain reads KAGVTQTPRYLIKTRGQQVTLSCSPISGHRSVSWYQQTPGQGLQFLFEYFSETQRNKGNFPGRFSGRQFSNSRSEMNVSTLELGDSALYLCATASNPGANVLTFGAGSRLTVL.

The chain has TRBV7-9 and TRBJ2-7, with 11 bases fitting TRBD1. Germline CDR1 and CDR2: SEHNR and FQNEAQ (reference sequence). CDR3 length: 13 residues. V shed 8 bases and J 7 bases; nucleotides not matched to a gene: 7. Here the CDR3 DNA reads TGTGCCAGCGGGGACAGGGGGGCCGGAGAGCAGTACTTC. This translates into CASGDRGAGEQYF.

The genes are TRBV19 and TRBJ1-5; perhaps TRBD1 as D (5 bases). The CDR3 runs to 15 residues. Germline CDR1 LNHDA, CDR2 SQIVND (reference sequence). V lost 1 base to trimming and J lost 3 bases, with 10 bases between them. The CDR3 DNA reads as TGTGCCAGTAGTATAGTTGACAGCCACAATCAGCCCCAGCATTTT. Translation gives CASSIVDSHNQPQHF. The complete variable domain, with remaining parts taken from reference TRBV19 and TRBJ1-5, reads DGGITQSPKYLFRKEGQNVTLSCEQNLNHDAMYWYRQDPGQGLRLIYYSQIVNDFQKGDIAEGYSVSREKKESFPLTVTSAQKNPTAFYLCASSIVDSHNQPQHFGDGTRLSIL.

V usage is TRBV27 and J usage is TRBJ2-7, with 9 bases lining up with TRBD1. This CDR3 has 15 amino acids. Per germline, CDR1 MNHEY and CDR2 SMNVEV (reference sequence). The V segment lost 5 bases and the J segment 5 bases; nucleotides outside the gene matches: 10. The CDR3 loop reads CASSPLGTGSHEQYF. The CDR3 nucleotides are TGTGCCAGCAGTCCCCTGGGGACAGGGTCCCACGAGCAGTACTTC.

The V gene is TRBV7-2, the J gene TRBJ2-7; D is unresolved. Trimming removed 2 bases at V and 0 bases at J, with 8 bases between. The CDR3 has 14 amino acids. Per the germline V gene, CDR1 is SGHTA and CDR2 is FQGNSA. The CDR3 sequence: CASSLTPGSYEQYF. Written as DNA, the CDR3 is TGTGCCAGCAGCTTAACGCCGGGCTCCTACGAGCAGTACTTC.

This sequence joins TRBV5-5 and TRBJ1-4; no firm D call. Germline loops: CDR1 SGHKS, CDR2 YYEKEE (reference sequence). V was pared by 4 bases and J by 0 bases, with 13 bases between. The CDR3 extends over 16 amino acids. The CDR3 sequence is CASSVMPRATNEKLFF. CDR3 bases: TGTGCCAGCAGCGTGATGCCGAGAGCAACTAATGAAAAACTGTTTTTT.

J is TRBJ2-3 and V is TRBV7-2; 9 nucleotides match TRBD2. The germline V gene has CDR1 SGHTA and CDR2 FQGNSA. This CDR3 spans 18 amino acids. Trimming removed 5 bases from V and 0 bases from J; junction bases left unmatched: 12. The CDR3 DNA reads TGTGCCAGCAGCCAGCGGGGGGCCTACATTACTAGCACAGATACGCAGTATTTT. Encoded protein: CASSQRGAYITSTDTQYF. Supplemented by reference TRBV7-2 and TRBJ2-3, the full variable domain reads GAGVSQSPSNKVTEKGKDVELRCDPISGHTALYWYRQSLGQGLEFLIYFQGNSAPDKSGLPSDRFSAERTGGSVSTLTIQRTQQEDSAVYLCASSQRGAYITSTDTQYFGPGTRLTVL.

This sequence joins TRBV2 and TRBJ1-5; D is ambiguous. CDR1 SNHLY and CDR2 FYNNEI come from the germline V gene. This CDR3 has 15 amino acids. V was pared by 4 bases and J by 0 bases, with 10 bases between. The CDR3 DNA reads TGTGCCAGCAGTGTGCCCGCTTATAGCAATCAGCCCCAGCATTTT. It translates to CASSVPAYSNQPQHF.

This sequence joins TRBV3-1 (or the pseudogene TRBV3-2) and TRBJ1-2; 10 nucleotides align to TRBD1. The CDR3 is 12 residues long. Germline lookup yields CDR1 LGHDT and CDR2 YNNKEL (reference sequence). The junction had 3 bases not matched to a gene; V was cut back by 7 bases and J by 7 bases. CDR3 in DNA: TGTGCCAGCAACCGGGACAGGGGTGGCTACACCTTC. Its protein product is CASNRDRGGYTF.

The chain uses TRBV18 and TRBJ1-1; a possible D gene is TRBD1 (6 bases). The CDR3 spans 15 residues. Per the germline V gene, CDR1 is KGHSH and CDR2 is LQKENI. V lost 3 bases, J lost 0 bases, and 11 bases lay in between. CDR3 DNA sequence: TGTGCCAGCTCACCCTGGACAGAGCTGAACACTGAAGCTTTCTTT. Translated, it gives CASSPWTELNTEAFF.

The chain carries TRBV10-3 and TRBJ2-7; 8 nucleotides match TRBD1. Germline V lookup: CDR1 ENHRY, CDR2 SYGVKD. The CDR3 is 16 residues long. V dropped 0 bases and J dropped 6; count of bases not matched to a gene: 10. The CDR3 loop is CAISESRQGARGEQYF. The CDR3 nucleotides are TGTGCCATCAGTGAGTCGCGGCAGGGGGCGAGGGGCGAGCAGTACTTC.

J is TRBJ1-5 and V is TRBV16, with a weak D call TRBD1 (5 bases). The CDR3 loop spans 14 amino acids. CDR1 is KGHSY and CDR2 is FQNENV in the germline V gene. Trimming cost V 0 bases and J 3 bases, with 6 bases left between them. This CDR3 is CASSQSDTNQPQHF. The CDR3 nucleotides are TGTGCCAGCAGCCAATCGGACACCAATCAGCCCCAGCATTTT.

The chain links TRBV27 to TRBJ1-1; D gene uncertain. Germline loops: CDR1 MNHEY, CDR2 SMNVEV (reference sequence). The CDR3 is made up of 13 amino acids. V lost 3 bases and J lost 1, with 6 bases in between. The DNA for the CDR3 is TGTGCCAGCAGTTTCCGGGCGAACACTGAAGCTTTCTTT. Its protein product is CASSFRANTEAFF.

CDR3 region: CASSVRIAGGSNEQFF. CDR3 bases: TGTGCCAGCAGCGTGAGAATAGCGGGGGGAAGCAATGAGCAGTTCTTC. The J gene is TRBJ2-1, the V gene TRBV9, with 10 positions matching TRBD2. V trimming: 2 bases; J trimming: 6 bases; junction bases outside the gene matches: 8. Germline V gene data show CDR1 as SGDLS and CDR2 as YYNGEE. CDR3 length: 16 residues.

The chain is built from TRBV7-2 and TRBJ2-7; tentative D call: TRBD1 (6 bases). CDR1 and CDR2 (germline): SGHTA, FQGNSA. Between the trimmed V and J ends, which lost 2 bases and 6 bases, there was a span of 14 bases. This CDR3 has 14 residues. The CDR3 DNA reads TGTGCCAGCAGCTTATGGCAGGGGATGGGCGAGCAGTACTTC. Amino acids: CASSLWQGMGEQYF.

J is TRBJ2-7 and V is TRBV2; D assignment may be TRBD1 or TRBD2 (5 bases each). The CDR3 is 14 amino acids. Deletions cut 7 bases from V and 0 bases from J, with 13 bases between. CDR1 SNHLY and CDR2 FYNNEI come from the germline V gene. The CDR3, as DNA: TGTGCCAGCACCTTAATGGGGGACTCCTACGAGCAGTACTTC. It yields the protein CASTLMGDSYEQYF.

In nucleotides, the CDR3 is TGTGCCAGCAGTTTCGCCGCGATCTACGAGCAGTACTTC. It codes for CASSFAAIYEQYF. The chain couples TRBV12-3 or TRBV12-4 to TRBJ2-7; no clear D. The CDR3 covers 13 residues. The V gene lost 3 bases and the J gene lost 3 bases, with 9 bases spanning the gap.

The chain combines TRBV7-3 with TRBJ2-3; no firm D call. In germline, CDR1 is SGHTA, CDR2 FQGTGA. The CDR3 contains 14 residues. V was cut by 5 bases and J by 1 base, with 10 bases left in between. The CDR3 sequence is CASSQNAGTDTQYF. CDR3 in DNA: TGTGCCAGCAGCCAGAACGCGGGCACAGATACGCAGTATTTT.

The chain carries TRBV7-9 and TRBJ1-1; D ambiguous. This CDR3 has 12 residues. Germline CDR1 and CDR2: SEHNR and FQNEAQ (reference sequence). Between the trimmed V and J ends, which lost 5 bases and 5 bases, there was a span of 9 bases. Written as DNA, the CDR3 is TGTGCCAGCAGCCGAGGGCGGACTGAAGCTTTCTTT. It is translated as CASSRGRTEAFF.

V and J are TRBV5-1 and TRBJ2-2, with TRBD1 matching 8 bases. Germline lookup yields CDR1 SGHRS and CDR2 YFSETQ. Trimming cost V 5 bases and J 2 bases; bases outside gene matches: 5. This CDR3 has 15 amino acids. Written as DNA, the CDR3 is TGCGCCAGCAGTTGGGGGACAGGAAACACCGGGGAGCTGTTTTTT. Residues: CASSWGTGNTGELFF.

The sample holds one count of this clone. The chain uses TRBV9 and TRBJ2-2; the match to TRBD2 covers 7 bases. CDR1 and CDR2 (germline): SGDLS, YYNGEE. The CDR3 spans 17 residues. V shed 3 bases, J shed 9 bases, and the junction held 17 bases outside the gene matches. As DNA, the CDR3 is TGTGCCAGCAGCGAGGCCCCACCGGCGGGGGAGGGGCGGGAGCTGTTTTTT. The encoded protein is CASSEAPPAGEGRELFF.

This chain connects TRBV7-2 to TRBJ2-5; 12 bases are shared with TRBD2. Germline V gene lookup returns CDR1 SGHTA and CDR2 FQGNSA. The J segment lost 0 bases and the V segment lost 7 bases, leaving 12 bases of the junction unmatched. This CDR3 contains 18 residues. The CDR3 region has the DNA TGTGCCAGCAACCCCGGAGGACTAGCGGGGCCCTACCAAGAGACCCAGTACTTC. Translation: CASNPGGLAGPYQETQYF. The full variable domain, its missing parts supplied by reference TRBV7-2 and TRBJ2-5, is GAGVSQSPSNKVTEKGKDVELRCDPISGHTALYWYRQSLGQGLEFLIYFQGNSAPDKSGLPSDRFSAERTGGSVSTLTIQRTQQEDSAVYLCASNPGGLAGPYQETQYFGPGTRLLVL.

The chain has TRBV19 and TRBJ1-1, with no clear D. CDR1 LNHDA and CDR2 SQIVND come from the germline V gene (reference sequence). Between the trimmed V and J ends, which lost 3 bases and 4 bases, there was a span of 9 bases. The CDR3 runs 13 residues. This CDR3 is CASSIEGGTEAFF. CDR3 DNA: TGTGCCAGTAGTATCGAGGGTGGCACTGAAGCTTTCTTT.